The 21 T cell receptor beta chains below come from one sample, sequenced in a study of blood T cell repertoires in COVID-19. The data were produced by immunoSEQ multiplex PCR, yet TCRdb's version contains in-frame clones alone and is incomplete. The sample has approximately 75,000 clones, around 80% seen once. The sample comprised peripheral blood. The receptors shown here come from a human donor in a cohort sampled during active COVID-19.

V gene TRBV3-1 (or the pseudogene TRBV3-2) combines with J gene TRBJ1-2; no definite D call. CDR1 is LGHDT, CDR2 YNNKEL, per germline (reference sequence). CDR3 size: 15 residues. With 1 base removed from V and 7 bases from J, the gap between germline ends came to 16 bases. The CDR3 is CASSQGVVLESGYTF. The CDR3 nucleotides are TGTGCCAGCAGCCAAGGCGTGGTTCTAGAGAGTGGCTACACCTTC.

This clone was detected only once. The gene calls are TRBV7-8 and TRBJ1-1; 7 bases line up with TRBD1. Germline V gene sequence: CDR1 SGHVS, CDR2 FQNEAQ. V shed 5 bases and J 1 base; nucleotides not matched to a gene: 10. The CDR3 extends over 16 amino acids. The CDR3 DNA sequence: TGTGCCAGCAGCGCTCGTCCGGGACAGAGGAACACTGAAGCTTTCTTT. This sequence encodes CASSARPGQRNTEAFF.

The CDR3 spells CASSLGGGTSNQPQHF. CDR3 bases: TGTGCCAGCAGCTTGGGAGGTGGGACATCCAATCAGCCCCAGCATTTT. The chain links TRBV5-5 to TRBJ1-5, with a possible D match to TRBD1 (6 bases). Germline-derived CDR1 and CDR2 are SGHKS and YYEKEE (reference sequence). The CDR3 extends over 16 amino acids. The V end lost 0 bases, the J end lost 3 bases, and 13 bases lay between the germline ends. Supplemented by reference TRBV5-5 and TRBJ1-5, the full variable domain reads DAGVTQSPTHLIKTRGQQVTLRCSPISGHKSVSWYQQVLGQGPQFIFQYYEKEERGRGNFPDRFSARQFPNYSSELNVNALLLGDSALYLCASSLGGGTSNQPQHFGDGTRLSIL.

The chain carries TRBV7-3 and TRBJ2-1; TRBD2 matches 8 bases. Germline values: CDR1 SGHTA, CDR2 FQGTGA. This CDR3 has 16 residues. V was pared by 2 bases and J by 5 bases, with 8 bases of the junction left unmatched. The CDR3 DNA reads TGTGCCAGCAGCTTAGGACCCAGCGGGGGACACAATGAGCAGTTCTTC. It specifies CASSLGPSGGHNEQFF.

The J gene is TRBJ2-7, the V gene TRBV10-3; TRBD2 matches at 8 bases. The CDR3 covers 14 residues. V shed 5 bases, J shed 1 base, and the junction held 4 bases outside the gene matches. CDR1 ENHRY and CDR2 SYGVKD come from the germline V gene. CDR3 nucleotides: TGTGCCATCAGTACAGCGGGGGAGTCCTACGAGCAGTACTTC. Its translation: CAISTAGESYEQYF.

This chain links TRBV6-5 with TRBJ2-7; D may be TRBD1 (6 bases). Per the germline V gene, CDR1 is MNHEY and CDR2 is SVGAGI. Trimming took 6 bases from V and 4 from J, leaving 16 bases between them. The CDR3 length is 14 residues. In nucleotides, the CDR3 is TGTGCCAGCAGCCTAAACAGGGTTTGGTACGAGCAGTACTTC. Translation: CASSLNRVWYEQYF.

The V and J genes are TRBV4-1 and TRBJ1-1; TRBD1 agrees at 7 bases. The CDR3 runs to 14 residues. Trimming took 4 bases from V and 2 from J; bases not matched to a gene: 4. Germline values: CDR1 MGHRA, CDR2 YSYEKL. The CDR3 region is CASSPGTANTEAFF. CDR3 nucleotide sequence: TGCGCCAGCAGCCCAGGGACAGCAAACACTGAAGCTTTCTTT.

J is TRBJ1-1 and V is TRBV5-4; D unresolved. Germline V gene lookup returns CDR1 SGHNT and CDR2 YYREEE (reference sequence). The V end lost 0 bases, the J end lost 4 bases, and 7 bases lay between the germline ends. CDR3 length: 13 amino acids. The CDR3 region has the DNA TGTGCCAGCAGCTTGGTATCTTCCACTGAAGCTTTCTTT. This gives the protein CASSLVSSTEAFF.

The rearrangement links TRBV4-2 to TRBJ2-3, with a possible D match to TRBD2 (5 bases). The CDR3 consists of 15 residues. Trimming removed 1 base from V and 0 bases from J, with 8 bases in between. CDR1 and CDR2 from the germline V gene are LGHNA and YNFKEQ. This CDR3 reads CASSQGETSTDTQYF. CDR3 in DNA: TGTGCCAGCAGCCAAGGGGAGACTAGCACAGATACGCAGTATTTT.

This clone was counted only a few times. The rearrangement links TRBV24-1 to TRBJ1-1, with D tentatively TRBD1 (6 bases). From germline, CDR1 is KGHDR and CDR2 SFDVKD. V shed 4 bases and J shed 3 bases, with 14 bases lying between them. The CDR3 is 15 amino acids. In nucleotides, the CDR3 is TGTGCCACCAGTGACCCCAGGGGAAAGTACACTGAAGCTTTCTTT. Amino acid sequence: CATSDPRGKYTEAFF.

V usage is TRBV27 and J usage is TRBJ2-7; D is possibly TRBD2 (7 bases). The length of the CDR3 is 15 residues. Germline CDR1 and CDR2: MNHEY and SMNVEV (reference sequence). The germline V and J ends were trimmed by 1 base and 6 bases, with 16 bases remaining between them. As DNA, the CDR3 is TGTGCCAGCAGTTTATTGAAGGGGGGCGGGGGCGAGCAGTACTTC. Its protein product is CASSLLKGGGGEQYF.

The chain employs TRBV4-1 and TRBJ2-1; 10 bases fit TRBD1. CDR3 length: 17 amino acids. Looked up from germline, CDR1 is MGHRA and CDR2 is YSYEKL. The V and J ends lost 3 bases and 2 bases, in that order; junction bases with no gene match: 7. As DNA, the CDR3 is TGCGCCAGCAGCCACCCGGGACAGGGGAAGGCCTACAATGAGCAGTTCTTC. Translated, it gives CASSHPGQGKAYNEQFF.

The DNA of the CDR3 is TGTGCCAGCTGGACAGGGGGAGGTAACACTGAAGCTTTCTTT. It yields the protein CASWTGGGNTEAFF. The chain carries TRBV28 and TRBJ1-1; TRBD1 aligns across 10 bases. J was trimmed by 2 bases and V by 8 bases; bases with no gene match: 5. The CDR3 runs to 14 residues. Per germline, CDR1 MDHEN and CDR2 SYDVKM.

This CDR3 is CASSAEGASNQPQHF. In DNA form, the CDR3 reads TGTGCCAGCAGCGCAGAGGGGGCTAGCAATCAGCCCCAGCATTTT. The chain couples TRBV9 to TRBJ1-5; TRBD1 aligns across 7 bases. Per the germline V gene, CDR1 is SGDLS and CDR2 is YYNGEE. The ends lost 3 bases at V and 0 bases at J; junction bases unmatched: 3. The CDR3 is 15 amino acids.

This clone was seen only once. This chain links TRBV7-2 with TRBJ2-1; 8 bases are a match to TRBD1. CDR3 length equals 14 residues. Germline CDR1 is SGHTA and CDR2 is FQGNSA. V lost 5 bases, J lost 9 bases, and 9 bases stayed unmatched. CDR3 region: CASSVGQGSSEQFF. In nucleotides, the CDR3 is TGTGCCAGCAGCGTAGGACAGGGTTCCTCTGAGCAGTTCTTC.

The V and J genes are TRBV6-4 and TRBJ2-3; 10 bases align to TRBD2. Per germline, CDR1 MRHNA and CDR2 SNTAGT. The CDR3 runs 18 residues. The V segment lost 0 bases and the J segment 4 bases; nucleotides outside the gene matches: 10. CDR3 amino acids: CASSDSTSGGAVADTQYF. The CDR3 nucleotides are TGTGCCAGCAGTGACTCAACAAGCGGGGGGGCCGTTGCAGATACGCAGTATTTT.

The table lists this clone with a count of one. The chain combines TRBV19 with TRBJ1-2; 7 bases are a match to TRBD1. The CDR3 has 11 residues. V lost 4 bases, J lost 8 bases, and 1 base stayed unmatched. Germline-derived CDR1 and CDR2 are LNHDA and SQIVND (reference sequence). Written as DNA, the CDR3 is TGTGCCAGTAGTAGGGACAGCGGCTACACCTTC. Protein: CASSRDSGYTF.

The chain links TRBV9 to TRBJ1-2, with D perhaps TRBD1 (6 bases). This CDR3 is 14 amino acids long. From germline, CDR1 is SGDLS and CDR2 YYNGEE. V shed 3 bases and J shed 2 bases, with 11 bases lying between them. Written as DNA, the CDR3 is TGTGCCAGCAGCGAGGGGGTATTCAACTATGGCTACACCTTC. Translation: CASSEGVFNYGYTF.

The J gene is TRBJ1-5, the V gene TRBV6-5; tentative D call: TRBD1 (6 bases). Trimming pared 8 bases from V and 6 bases from J, leaving 17 bases between. Germline V gives CDR1 MNHEY, CDR2 SVGAGI. The CDR3 spans 14 residues. DNA for the CDR3: TGTGCCAGCCTGGAGTGGGGGGGCATTCAGCCCCAGCATTTT. This sequence encodes CASLEWGGIQPQHF.

This clone was detected only a few times. The same CDR3 is also encoded by other DNA sequences in this sample. This chain links TRBV2 with TRBJ1-5, with a weak D call TRBD1 (5 bases). The germline gives CDR1 SNHLY, CDR2 FYNNEI. V dropped 7 bases and J dropped 0 bases, with 13 bases sitting between them. The CDR3 has 15 amino acids. CDR3 residues: CASTGGTYSNQPQHF. CDR3 bases: TGTGCCAGCACCGGGGGGACTTATAGCAATCAGCCCCAGCATTTT.

V is TRBV15 and J is TRBJ2-3; perhaps TRBD1 as D (5 bases). V was trimmed by 6 bases and J by 1 base, leaving 14 bases between them. The CDR3 extends over 15 amino acids. Germline V gene data show CDR1 as LNHNV and CDR2 as YYDKDF (reference sequence). The CDR3: CATRDQGGGTDTQYF. CDR3 sequence (DNA): TGTGCCACCAGAGATCAGGGTGGGGGCACAGATACGCAGTATTTT.